What follows are 7 T cell receptor beta chains derived from one specimen sequenced in a study of OX40 agonist ivuxolimab in advanced cancers. Using immunoSEQ multiplex PCR, the repertoire was profiled, and TCRdb retains in-frame clones only, with some absent. This table holds about 100,000 clones, about nine tenths found once. The source material was CD4+ or CD8+ T cells sorted from blood, sampled in a trial of the OX40 agonist ivuxolimab. The receptor source for this set is an adult with an advanced solid tumor such as melanoma, head and neck, liver or kidney cancer.

The chain combines TRBV5-4 with TRBJ1-1; TRBD1 is a possible D gene (5 bases). Trimming removed 0 bases at V and 6 bases at J, with 12 bases between. Germline V gives CDR1 SGHNT, CDR2 YYREEE (reference sequence). This CDR3 has 14 amino acids. This CDR3 is CASSLDLGAPEAFF. The CDR3 nucleotides read TGTGCCAGCAGCTTGGATTTAGGGGCCCCTGAAGCTTTCTTT. Combining the CDR3 with reference TRBV5-4 and TRBJ1-1 gives the whole variable domain ETGVTQSPTHLIKTRGQQVTLRCSSQSGHNTVSWYQQALGQGPQFIFQYYREEENGRGNFPPRFSGLQFPNYSSELNVNALELDDSALYLCASSLDLGAPEAFFGQGTRLTVV.

The rearrangement uses TRBV11-1 and TRBJ2-5; TRBD1 matches 9 bases. V shed 2 bases and J 9 bases; nucleotides not matched to a gene: 10. Germline V lookup: CDR1 SGHAT, CDR2 FQDESV (reference sequence). This CDR3 spans 15 amino acids. The CDR3 DNA reads TGTGCCAGCAGCTTACAGGGACAGGGATCTACTGCCCAGTACTTC. It is translated as CASSLQGQGSTAQYF.

J is TRBJ2-3 and V is TRBV7-6, with 8 bases that match TRBD2. CDR3 size: 16 residues. CDR1 is SGHVS and CDR2 is FNYEAQ in the germline V gene. The junction had 7 bases not matched to a gene; V was cut back by 2 bases and J by 3 bases. CDR3: CASSLYGRAGTDTQYF. The CDR3 DNA follows: TGTGCCAGCAGCTTATACGGGAGGGCCGGAACAGATACGCAGTATTTT.

The J gene is TRBJ2-7, the V gene TRBV19, with D perhaps matching TRBD2 (6 bases). This CDR3 region has 15 residues. Trimming took 4 bases from V and 4 from J, leaving 17 bases between them. Germline CDR1 reads LNHDA; CDR2 reads SQIVND (reference sequence). The DNA for the CDR3 is TGTGCCAGTAGTACCTTAGGAGGGGCCGGTTACGAGCAGTACTTC. Protein: CASSTLGGAGYEQYF.

The V call is TRBV6-6, the J call TRBJ1-5, with 7 positions matching TRBD1. V lost 6 bases, J lost 3 bases, and 11 bases stayed unmatched. The CDR3 runs to 16 residues. CDR1 is MNHNY, CDR2 SVGAGI, per germline (reference sequence). CDR3 region: CASSYGGTVNNQPQHF. DNA of the CDR3: TGTGCCAGCAGCTATGGGGGGACAGTTAACAATCAGCCCCAGCATTTT.

The rearrangement joins TRBV10-1 to TRBJ2-1; 8 nucleotides align to TRBD2. Losses at the gene ends were 5 bases for V and 4 bases for J; bases not matched to a gene: 4. CDR1 is WNHNN, CDR2 SYGVQD, per germline (reference sequence). CDR3 length: 14 residues. The CDR3 DNA is TGCGCCAGCAGTCGGGGGGGGATGTACAATGAGCAGTTCTTC. This sequence encodes CASSRGGMYNEQFF.

CDR3 amino acids: CASSPPGQKNIQYF. DNA for the CDR3: TGTGCCAGCAGCCCGCCGGGACAGAAGAACATTCAGTACTTC. V usage is TRBV7-2 and J usage is TRBJ2-4; 7 bases are a match to TRBD1. Trimming cost V 5 bases and J 7 bases; bases outside gene matches: 8. Germline values: CDR1 SGHTA, CDR2 FQGNSA. This CDR3 region has 14 residues.